This T cell receptor beta chain derives from a study of T cells in localized non-small cell lung cancer. Notes on the study in general: Paired adjacent lung recovered a median about 60 of the top 100 tumor clones. The highest T cell clonality was in uninvolved adjacent lung, above tumor. One tumor region alone was sequenced, and heterogeneity therefore remains possible.

Regarding this clone: What it binds is not known.

The germline gives CDR1 MNHNS, CDR2 SASEGT. V was pared by 0 bases and J by 7 bases, with 12 bases between. CDR3 size: 14 residues. Assay used: immunoSEQ multiplex PCR; TCRdb lists only in-frame clones, some missing. This sample carries around 25,000 clones, more than 75% of them seen once, and the ten largest clones take 4.1%. The sequencing used peripheral blood, collected before any cancer treatment. The chain has TRBV6-1 and TRBJ1-1; unclear D gene. The clonotype was recovered from a woman aged 40-69 years with stage I lung adenocarcinoma. CDR3 coding DNA: TGTGCCAGCAGTGAAGCAGTCCAGGTAATTGAAGCTTTCTTT. It encodes CASSEAVQVIEAFF.